Following are 11 T cell receptor beta chains from one sample sequenced in a study of STAT5B mutations in CD4+ large granular lymphocyte leukemia. Method: immunoSEQ multiplex PCR; TCRdb's copy keeps in-frame clones and lacks some. The table records approximately 39,000 clones, roughly 85% of them present only once. Material for sequencing was CD4+ T cells from blood buffy coats. These receptors all come from a human donor in good health.

The chain is built from TRBV11-2 and TRBJ1-3; D gene ambiguous. The CDR3 is 15 amino acids. Germline assignment: CDR1 SGHAT and CDR2 FQNNGV. V was trimmed by 0 bases and J by 3 bases, leaving 9 bases between them. The CDR3 nucleotides read TGTGCCAGCAGCTTAGATTTCGGTTTTGGAAACACCATATATTTT. It encodes CASSLDFGFGNTIYF. The whole variable domain, remainder taken from reference TRBV11-2 and TRBJ1-3, is EAGVAQSPRYKIIEKRQSVAFWCNPISGHATLYWYQQILGQGPKLLIQFQNNGVVDDSQLPKDRFSAERLKGVDSTLKIQPAKLEDSAVYLCASSLDFGFGNTIYFGEGSWLTVV.

V usage is TRBV2 and J usage is TRBJ1-5, with a tentative D call TRBD1 (5 bases). Trimming left V 6 bases short and J 1 base short, with 7 bases between. In germline, CDR1 is SNHLY, CDR2 FYNNEI. The CDR3 sequence is 13 residues long. In DNA form, the CDR3 reads TGTGCCAGCAGACGGGACAGCAATCAGCCCCAGCATTTT. Amino acid sequence: CASRRDSNQPQHF.

This clone has just a few counts. The chain has TRBV28 and TRBJ2-3; 14 positions agree with TRBD2. The CDR3 spans 17 residues. Germline CDR1 reads MDHEN; CDR2 reads SYDVKM. V trimming: 4 bases; J trimming: 6 bases; junction bases outside the gene matches: 9. The CDR3 region is CASSSKRLAGGRDTQYF. The CDR3 nucleotides read TGTGCCAGCAGTTCTAAACGACTAGCGGGAGGGAGGGATACGCAGTATTTT.

The CDR3, as DNA: TGTGCCAGTACCTCAGCGACAGGGAACCCTTGGGATGGGGATACGCAGTATTTT. Its translation is CASTSATGNPWDGDTQYF. The chain couples TRBV19 to TRBJ2-3, with 7 bases that match TRBD1. Trimming took 7 bases from V and 6 from J; bases not matched to a gene: 22. Germline V gene data show CDR1 as LNHDA and CDR2 as SQIVND (reference sequence). The CDR3 loop spans 18 amino acids.

The chain has TRBV5-1 and TRBJ2-7, with D perhaps TRBD1 (5 bases). Trimming took 4 bases from V and 3 from J, leaving 29 bases between them. The CDR3 runs 19 residues. In germline, CDR1 is SGHRS, CDR2 YFSETQ. CDR3 sequence: CASSPGLRAGPPTYYEQYF. The CDR3 DNA reads TGCGCCAGCAGCCCCGGGCTCAGGGCCGGACCCCCAACATACTACGAGCAGTACTTC.

A single count supports this clone. The V call is TRBV5-4, the J call TRBJ2-7; 14 nucleotides align to TRBD2. The ends lost 4 bases at V and 2 bases at J; junction bases unmatched: 5. CDR1 SGHNT and CDR2 YYREEE come from the germline V gene (reference sequence). This CDR3 contains 16 residues. The CDR3 is CASSTGLAGVTYEQYF. The CDR3 nucleotides read TGTGCCAGCAGCACGGGACTAGCGGGGGTAACCTACGAGCAGTACTTC.

The J gene is TRBJ2-7, the V gene TRBV1; the table's D call TRBD1 went unverified against the DNA. TRBV1 is noted as a pseudogene. The CDR3 is made up of 15 amino acids. CDR3 residues: CTSSRCWTGVGEQYF. CDR3 DNA: TGCACCAGCAGCCGGTGCTGGACAGGGGTGGGTGAGCAGTACTTC.

The chain carries TRBV4-1 and TRBJ1-3; D is uncertain. The CDR3 length is 17 residues. Germline V lookup: CDR1 MGHRA, CDR2 YSYEKL. Trimming cost V 4 bases and J 0 bases, with 16 bases left between them. For the CDR3, the DNA is TGCGCCAGCAGCCCTGCAGACGTGAATCACTCTGGAAACACCATATATTTT. Amino acid sequence: CASSPADVNHSGNTIYF.

The chain couples TRBV2 to TRBJ1-2; D is unclear. Looked up from germline, CDR1 is SNHLY and CDR2 is FYNNEI. The CDR3 has 13 residues. The germline V and J ends were trimmed by 3 bases and 2 bases, with 7 bases remaining between them. The CDR3 sequence is CASSDWQNYGYTF. DNA of the CDR3: TGTGCCAGCAGTGACTGGCAGAACTATGGCTACACCTTC.

This CDR3 is CASSFKATDTQYF. The CDR3 DNA is TGTGCCAGCAGCTTTAAAGCAACAGATACGCAGTATTTT. This rearrangement joins TRBV7-3 to TRBJ2-3, with D unclear. Trimming took off 3 bases at V and 3 bases at J, with 7 bases between the two ends. Germline CDR1 is SGHTA and CDR2 is FQGTGA. The CDR3 has 13 residues.

The chain employs TRBV19 and TRBJ2-5, with 9 bases matching TRBD2. V shed 1 base and J 4 bases; nucleotides not matched to a gene: 7. Germline V CDR1 and CDR2: LNHDA, SQIVND (reference sequence). This CDR3 has 16 residues. Here the CDR3 reads CASSIGAGGVRETQYF. In nucleotides, the CDR3 is TGTGCCAGTAGTATAGGAGCGGGAGGAGTAAGAGAGACCCAGTACTTC.